These 26 T cell receptor beta chains came from one sample sequenced in a study of blood T cell repertoires in COVID-19. Sequenced by immunoSEQ multiplex PCR; TCRdb stores in-frame clones only, minus some. The data hold under 150,000 clones, with about 82% observed a single time. The sample consisted of PBMCs or T cells enriched from blood (not recorded which). The receptor source for this set is a woman aged 40 to 55 who had recovered from COVID-19.

The rearrangement links TRBV11-2 to TRBJ2-5; 10 bases agree with TRBD1. The CDR3 extends over 16 amino acids. J lost 7 bases, V lost 2 bases, and 10 bases had no gene match. Per the germline V gene, CDR1 is SGHAT and CDR2 is FQNNGV. The CDR3 loop is CASSLTAGTGVRTQYF. CDR3 DNA: TGTGCCAGCAGCTTAACTGCCGGGACAGGGGTTCGGACCCAGTACTTC.

This chain connects TRBV16 to TRBJ2-7; possibly TRBD2 for D (6 bases). CDR3 length: 13 amino acids. Germline values: CDR1 KGHSY, CDR2 FQNENV. The germline V and J ends were trimmed by 1 base and 7 bases, with 11 bases remaining between them. CDR3: CASSQWSGREQYF. The CDR3 DNA reads as TGTGCCAGCAGCCAATGGTCAGGGAGGGAGCAGTACTTC.

This clone has a handful of counts. V usage is TRBV5-1 and J usage is TRBJ2-7; perhaps TRBD1 as D (7 bases). The CDR3 runs to 14 residues. Trimming left V 4 bases short and J 3 bases short, with 14 bases between. Germline V gene sequence: CDR1 SGHRS, CDR2 YFSETQ. CDR3 residues: CASSRGGTDYEQYF. CDR3 nucleotides: TGCGCCAGCAGCCGCGGAGGGACAGACTACGAGCAGTACTTC.

The chain couples TRBV2 to TRBJ2-1; D ambiguous. Germline lookup yields CDR1 SNHLY and CDR2 FYNNEI. The V end lost 7 bases, the J end lost 5 bases, and 9 bases lay between the germline ends. The CDR3 is 12 amino acids. This CDR3 reads CASTTFNNEQFF. In nucleotides, the CDR3 is TGTGCCAGCACTACTTTTAACAATGAGCAGTTCTTC.

This clone has just one count. The V and J genes are TRBV19 and TRBJ1-3, with D tentatively TRBD1 (5 bases). V lost 8 bases and J lost 2, with 16 bases in between. CDR1 is LNHDA, CDR2 SQIVND, per germline (reference sequence). This CDR3 comprises 15 residues. The CDR3: CASSGSLVAGNTIYF. CDR3 nucleotides: TGTGCCAGTTCAGGGTCGTTAGTTGCTGGAAACACCATATATTTT.

The chain couples TRBV5-1 to TRBJ1-1; 8 bases match TRBD1. V trimming: 3 bases; J trimming: 0 bases; junction bases outside the gene matches: 4. Germline CDR1 and CDR2: SGHRS and YFSETQ. The CDR3 length is 15 residues. CDR3 nucleotides: TGCGCCAGCAGCTCCATGACAGGGGTGAACACTGAAGCTTTCTTT. It translates to CASSSMTGVNTEAFF.

The CDR3 sequence: CASSFSSGYTGELFF. The CDR3, as DNA: TGTGCCAGCAGTTTTAGTAGCGGTTACACCGGGGAGCTGTTTTTT. The chain joins TRBV28 to TRBJ2-2; D perhaps matches TRBD2 (6 bases). The germline V and J ends were trimmed by 3 bases and 3 bases, with 11 bases remaining between them. The CDR3 consists of 15 residues. Germline CDR1 is MDHEN and CDR2 is SYDVKM.

The V and J genes are TRBV2 and TRBJ2-7; D unclear. V was cut by 5 bases and J by 0 bases, with 11 bases left in between. The CDR3 sequence is 14 residues long. The germline CDR1 and CDR2 sequences are SNHLY and FYNNEI. CDR3 amino acids: CASSPLRSSYEQYF. CDR3 in DNA: TGTGCCAGCAGTCCTCTTAGGAGCTCCTACGAGCAGTACTTC.

The chain is built from TRBV5-6 and TRBJ1-2; D is possibly TRBD1 (5 bases). The V end was cut by 3 bases, the J end by 8 bases, with 23 bases between. This CDR3 is built from 16 residues. CDR1 and CDR2 from the germline V gene are SGHDT and YYEEEE. CDR3 sequence (DNA): TGTGCCAGCAGCTCGCCCATCTTGGGGGGATTAACGGGCTACACCTTC. Its translation: CASSSPILGGLTGYTF.

This chain joins TRBV6-1 and TRBJ1-5; weak D call: TRBD1 (5 bases). The length of the CDR3 is 19 residues. Trimming removed 1 base at V and 0 bases at J, with 19 bases between. Germline CDR1 reads MNHNS; CDR2 reads SASEGT. The CDR3 DNA follows: TGTGCCAGCAGTGAAGGTGTATGGGGACTTGAATATAGCAATCAGCCCCAGCATTTT. Its translation is CASSEGVWGLEYSNQPQHF.

The chain recombines TRBV2 with TRBJ2-6; 8 bases agree with TRBD1. CDR1 SNHLY and CDR2 FYNNEI come from the germline V gene. The CDR3 runs to 15 residues. J was trimmed by 1 base and V by 6 bases; bases with no gene match: 2. For the CDR3, the DNA is TGTGCCAGCAGGGACAGGGTTTCTGGGGCCAACGTCCTGACTTTC. Its translation: CASRDRVSGANVLTF.

The CDR3 DNA is TGTGCCACCAGAGGGGTACAGGGGGCTTACGAGCAGTACTTC. It translates to CATRGVQGAYEQYF. The chain employs TRBV11-2 and TRBJ2-7; 9 nucleotides match TRBD1. CDR3 length: 14 residues. V was clipped by 10 bases and J by 4 bases; unmatched bases: 11. The germline CDR1 and CDR2 sequences are SGHAT and FQNNGV.

The gene calls are TRBV9 and TRBJ1-2, with TRBD1 matching over 7 bases. The CDR3 has 15 amino acids. The junction had 12 bases not matched to a gene; V was cut back by 2 bases and J by 8 bases. From germline, CDR1 is SGDLS and CDR2 YYNGEE. CDR3 coding DNA: TGTGCCAGCAGCGTTTATGAAGGGGGCGCTGGGGGCTACACCTTC. Residues: CASSVYEGGAGGYTF.

The chain employs TRBV12-5 and TRBJ2-1, with D tentatively TRBD2 (6 bases). The V gene's germline CDR1 is LGHNT and CDR2 FRNRAP. Trimming shortened V by 0 bases and J by 12 bases, and 18 bases separated the two germline ends. This CDR3 region has 15 residues. The CDR3 DNA sequence: TGTGCTAGTGGTTTGGTACAGAGGACCGGGAGCGGGCAGTTCTTC. Protein sequence: CASGLVQRTGSGQFF.

This clone has more than one count but fewer than ten. V is TRBV5-5 and J is TRBJ1-1, with 7 nucleotides matching TRBD1. The J segment lost 3 bases and the V segment lost 3 bases, leaving 2 bases of the junction unmatched. Per germline, CDR1 SGHKS and CDR2 YYEKEE (reference sequence). This CDR3 comprises 13 residues. The DNA for the CDR3 is TGTGCCAGCAGCTCAACAGGGGACACTGAAGCTTTCTTT. This encodes CASSSTGDTEAFF.

The V call is TRBV3-1 (or the pseudogene TRBV3-2), the J call TRBJ1-6; TRBD1 matches 9 bases. The length of the CDR3 is 14 residues. Germline CDR1 reads LGHDT; CDR2 reads YNNKEL (reference sequence). The junction had 5 bases not matched to a gene; V was cut back by 4 bases and J by 10 bases. The CDR3 sequence: CASSLGQGGSPLHF. CDR3 DNA sequence: TGTGCCAGCAGCCTGGGACAGGGTGGGTCACCCCTCCACTTT.

This sequence joins TRBV27 and TRBJ2-2, with 7 bases aligning to TRBD2. CDR3 length: 15 amino acids. Trimming cost V 6 bases and J 6 bases; bases outside gene matches: 10. Looked up from germline, CDR1 is MNHEY and CDR2 is SMNVEV (reference sequence). CDR3 coding DNA: TGTGCCAGCAGCCCGGGGGGTATTCCGGCCGGGGAGCTGTTTTTT. Protein: CASSPGGIPAGELFF.

The chain links TRBV25-1 to TRBJ2-3; a weak D match, TRBD2 (6 bases). Germline CDR1 MGHDK, CDR2 SYGVNS. Between the trimmed V and J ends, which lost 0 bases and 3 bases, there was a span of 13 bases. The length of the CDR3 is 16 residues. CDR3 region: CASSEYGGLYTDTQYF. The CDR3 coding sequence is TGTGCCAGCAGTGAATACGGGGGACTTTATACAGATACGCAGTATTTT.

The chain recombines TRBV4-1 with TRBJ1-4; TRBD1 agrees at 10 bases. The CDR3 spans 18 residues. V was clipped by 0 bases and J by 2 bases; unmatched bases: 6. The V gene's germline CDR1 is MGHRA and CDR2 YSYEKL. CDR3 in DNA: TGCGCCAGCAGCCAAGAGGCGGACAGGGGGGTGACTAATGAAAAACTGTTTTTT. Protein product: CASSQEADRGVTNEKLFF.

This chain joins TRBV15 and TRBJ1-4; D is ambiguous. CDR1 is LNHNV and CDR2 is YYDKDF in the germline V gene (reference sequence). The ends were cut back, 0 bases at V and 2 bases at J, with 13 bases in the middle. The CDR3 covers 17 residues. The CDR3 loop reads CATSREGRVWTNEKLFF. The CDR3 DNA reads as TGTGCCACCAGCAGAGAAGGCCGGGTGTGGACTAATGAAAAACTGTTTTTT.

The V call is TRBV14, the J call TRBJ2-7; TRBD2 agrees at 13 bases. This CDR3 region has 16 residues. Trimming removed 1 base from V and 0 bases from J; junction bases left unmatched: 0. CDR1 is SGHDN, CDR2 FVKESK, per germline. The CDR3 nucleotides read TGTGCCAGCAGCCAAGGGACTAGCGGGAGCTCCTACGAGCAGTACTTC. Its protein product is CASSQGTSGSSYEQYF.

V and J are TRBV19 and TRBJ2-6, with D perhaps TRBD2 (6 bases). The germline V gene has CDR1 LNHDA and CDR2 SQIVND (reference sequence). This CDR3 has 17 amino acids. The ends were cut back, 3 bases at V and 1 base at J, with 13 bases in the middle. CDR3 region: CASSIPGLESGANVLTF. The CDR3 DNA reads as TGTGCCAGTAGTATTCCGGGACTGGAGTCTGGGGCCAACGTCCTGACTTTC.

The J gene is TRBJ2-7, the V gene TRBV10-2; 7 bases align to TRBD2. V lost 0 bases to trimming and J lost 11 bases; unmatched junction nucleotides: 4. The CDR3 loop spans 12 amino acids. CDR1 and CDR2 from the germline V gene are WSHSY and SAAADI. This CDR3 reads CASSESGGKEYF. CDR3 sequence (DNA): TGCGCCAGCAGTGAGTCGGGGGGGAAGGAGTACTTC.

This chain uses TRBV29-1 with TRBJ2-3; D is undetermined. With 3 bases removed from V and 0 bases from J, the gap between germline ends came to 4 bases. Germline CDR1 reads SQVTM; CDR2 reads ANQGSEA. The CDR3 loop spans 12 amino acids. CDR3 amino acids: CSVDGSTDTQYF. The DNA of the CDR3 is TGCAGCGTTGATGGCAGCACAGATACGCAGTATTTT.

The V gene is TRBV12-3 or TRBV12-4, the J gene TRBJ1-5, with D possibly being TRBD1 (5 bases). The germline V and J ends were trimmed by 6 bases and 5 bases, with 11 bases remaining between them. The CDR3 is made up of 13 amino acids. The CDR3 bases are TGTGCCAGCAGCCTTGACAGTTATCAGCCCCAGCATTTT. It specifies CASSLDSYQPQHF.

The gene calls are TRBV6-4 and TRBJ2-1; 7 nucleotides line up with TRBD2. CDR3 length equals 14 residues. Germline V CDR1 and CDR2: MRHNA, SNTAGT. The V gene end was trimmed by 8 bases and the J gene end by 4 bases; junction bases not matched to a gene: 8. CDR3 in DNA: TGTGCCAGCTCAGCGGCTAGCGGATACAATGAGCAGTTCTTC. This translates into CASSAASGYNEQFF.